This TCR beta chain was retrieved from a study of blood T cell repertoires in COVID-19. Whole-study context: From T cells, B-cell-depleted T cells, or PBMCs came the material, which was cDNA or gDNA.

Methods used by the authors: It was from reference gene primer amplification that nucleated cell counts were estimated. Sequencing used immunoSEQ multiplex PCR; TCRdb keeps in-frame clones, though not all of them. Clonal size and the V and J genes are those of that table, whereas D and trimming came from the DNA. The sample lists some 320,000 clones, around nine tenths occurring once. V dropped 1 base and J dropped 2 bases, with 15 bases sitting between them. This CDR3 is built from 16 residues. The germline V gene encodes CDR1 SGHTA and CDR2 FQGNSA. All enrollees were roughly 18 to 100 years old and from about 25 US areas. What the recovered Cohort 3 donors had was two negative PCRs, clearance, or symptom resolution.

The chain employs TRBV7-2 and TRBJ2-7; a possible D gene is TRBD1 (6 bases). This sequence originates from a man in his sixties who had recovered from COVID-19. The sequenced material came from PBMCs or T cells enriched from blood (not recorded which). The CDR3 spells CASSLGVGTPTYEQYF. The CDR3 DNA is TGTGCCAGCAGCTTAGGAGTCGGGACACCAACCTACGAGCAGTACTTC.